Shown below are 24 T cell receptor beta chains from a single sample sequenced in a study of PD-1 blockade in mismatch repair-deficient tumors (dated by TCRdb to about 2017). Receptors were amplified or captured by the immunoSEQ multiplex PCR assay. In TCRdb, the immuneACCESS table is reduced to in-frame sequences with V and J assigned. These tables do not hold every clone; where another copy was compared, an unresolved V gene accounts for under half, and the others remain unexplained. For this sample there are roughly 130,000 clones; about 88% appear just once. The ten largest clones capture about 11% of the sample. The sample was peripheral blood, taken 70 to 73 weeks after starting pembrolizumab. The source is an adult with mismatch repair-deficient cancer.

The chain employs TRBV6-5 and TRBJ1-5; D is ambiguous. The ends were cut back, 6 bases at V and 0 bases at J, with 12 bases in the middle. The CDR3 is made up of 15 amino acids. Germline assignment: CDR1 MNHEY and CDR2 SVGAGI. The CDR3 DNA reads TGTGCCAGCAGACCGGGGTCTGGTAGCAATCAGCCCCAGCATTTT. Its translation: CASRPGSGSNQPQHF.

This clone came up a few times. The rearrangement links TRBV6-6 to TRBJ2-7; 9 bases agree with TRBD2. CDR3 length: 13 residues. J was trimmed by 1 base and V by 7 bases; bases with no gene match: 2. Germline CDR1 and CDR2: MNHNY and SVGAGI (reference sequence). The DNA for the CDR3 is TGTGCCAGCACGACTAGCGGATCCTACGAGCAGTACTTC. This codes for CASTTSGSYEQYF.

The chain uses TRBV25-1 and TRBJ2-7; D might be TRBD2 (6 bases). The germline V gene has CDR1 MGHDK and CDR2 SYGVNS. V lost 0 bases and J lost 6, with 15 bases in between. CDR3 length: 15 amino acids. Written as DNA, the CDR3 is TGTGCCAGCAGTGAATACGGGACTCCTCAAAGCGAGCAGTACTTC. It translates to CASSEYGTPQSEQYF.

The chain carries TRBV6-5 and TRBJ2-7, with unresolved D. CDR3 length: 15 amino acids. V was shortened by 0 bases and J by 7 bases, with 16 bases between the two germline ends. Germline CDR1 MNHEY, CDR2 SVGAGI. The CDR3 nucleotides are TGTGCCAGCAGTTACTCGAAGGGTAAACACCTAGAGCAGTACTTC. This encodes CASSYSKGKHLEQYF.

This clone occurred once. This sequence joins TRBV7-9 and TRBJ2-3; D is ambiguous. The CDR3 contains 12 residues. Germline lookup yields CDR1 SEHNR and CDR2 FQNEAQ (reference sequence). Trimming took off 10 bases at V and 1 base at J, with 9 bases between the two ends. The CDR3 nucleotides read TGTGCCACACAAACCCGCACAGATACGCAGTATTTT. This codes for CATQTRTDTQYF.

The rearrangement uses TRBV5-5 and TRBJ2-7; maybe TRBD1 (5 bases). Germline V lookup: CDR1 SGHKS, CDR2 YYEKEE (reference sequence). CDR3 length: 14 amino acids. Trimming shortened V by 5 bases and J by 2 bases, and 14 bases separated the two germline ends. In nucleotides, the CDR3 is TGTGCCAGCAGAACTACAGGTCCGCCCTACGAGCAGTACTTC. Translated, it gives CASRTTGPPYEQYF.

In nucleotides, the CDR3 is TGTGCCAGCACCGACGCTAGCGGGAACTACGAGCAGTACTTC. Encoded protein: CASTDASGNYEQYF. The genes are TRBV2 and TRBJ2-7; 9 positions agree with TRBD2. The CDR3 sequence is 14 residues long. The V and J ends lost 7 bases and 3 bases, in that order; junction bases with no gene match: 7. Germline CDR1 is SNHLY and CDR2 is FYNNEI.

This chain connects TRBV30 to TRBJ1-2, with D perhaps TRBD1 (5 bases). The CDR3 loop spans 12 amino acids. V dropped 7 bases and J dropped 5 bases, with 14 bases sitting between them. In germline, CDR1 is GTSNPN, CDR2 SVGIG (reference sequence). The CDR3, as DNA: TGTGCCTTACAGGCTTTGAAATATGGCTACACCTTC. Its protein is CALQALKYGYTF.

The rearrangement links TRBV28 to TRBJ1-2, with D tentatively TRBD1 (5 bases). V dropped 3 bases and J dropped 6 bases, with 8 bases sitting between them. The CDR3 covers 12 residues. Germline V CDR1 and CDR2: MDHEN, SYDVKM. This chain's CDR3 is CASSFNRNGYTF. Here the CDR3 DNA reads TGTGCCAGCAGTTTTAACAGGAATGGCTACACCTTC.

CDR3 amino acids: CASSPGDFEETPYEQYF. In DNA, the CDR3 is TGTGCCAGCAGTCCCGGGGACTTCGAGGAAACCCCCTACGAGCAGTACTTC. The V call is TRBV27, the J call TRBJ2-7; D might be TRBD2 (6 bases). The CDR3 spans 17 residues. V was clipped by 5 bases and J by 2 bases, with 22 bases between them. Germline assignment: CDR1 MNHEY and CDR2 SMNVEV (reference sequence).

The chain employs TRBV19 and TRBJ2-7, with 13 bases fitting TRBD2. V was pared by 6 bases and J by 2 bases, with 1 base of the junction left unmatched. Germline lookup yields CDR1 LNHDA and CDR2 SQIVND (reference sequence). This CDR3 has 14 amino acids. The chain's CDR3 is CASSGTSGAYEQYF. The CDR3 DNA follows: TGTGCCAGTAGCGGGACTAGCGGGGCCTACGAGCAGTACTTC. Together with reference TRBV19 and TRBJ2-7, the CDR3 gives the full variable domain: DGGITQSPKYLFRKEGQNVTLSCEQNLNHDAMYWYRQDPGQGLRLIYYSQIVNDFQKGDIAEGYSVSREKKESFPLTVTSAQKNPTAFYLCASSGTSGAYEQYFGPGTRLTVT.

The rearrangement uses TRBV4-3 and TRBJ2-5; weak D call: TRBD1 (6 bases). V shed 2 bases and J shed 4 bases, with 8 bases lying between them. CDR3 length equals 13 residues. Germline-derived CDR1 and CDR2 are LGHNA and YSLEER. As DNA, the CDR3 is TGCGCCAGCAGCCAAATACAGGGAGAGACCCAGTACTTC. This codes for CASSQIQGETQYF.

The chain employs TRBV5-6 and TRBJ1-2; 7 nucleotides match TRBD1. Germline V gene data show CDR1 as SGHDT and CDR2 as YYEEEE. The CDR3 is 15 amino acids. V shed 0 bases, J shed 5 bases, and the junction held 7 bases outside the gene matches. The CDR3 nucleotides are TGTGCCAGCAGCTTGGGTGCGGGACAGCCTTATGGCTACACCTTC. As protein: CASSLGAGQPYGYTF.

This sequence joins TRBV7-2 and TRBJ2-2; the match to TRBD2 covers 7 bases. Germline CDR1 is SGHTA and CDR2 is FQGNSA. Trimming cost V 5 bases and J 5 bases; bases outside gene matches: 14. This CDR3 spans 17 amino acids. As DNA, the CDR3 is TGTGCCAGCAGCCCGCTCCCGGGAGGCTTCAGGACCGGGGAGCTGTTTTTT. Its protein product is CASSPLPGGFRTGELFF.

Comment on this clone: This specimen includes other DNA sequences encoding the same CDR3. The gene calls are TRBV5-1 and TRBJ2-1, with 7 bases lining up with TRBD1. J gave up 4 bases and V 0 bases, and 4 bases lay outside the gene matches. The germline V gene encodes CDR1 SGHRS and CDR2 YFSETQ. This CDR3 comprises 15 residues. CDR3 sequence (DNA): TGCGCCAGCAGCTTGGGACAGGGTGCGTACAATGAGCAGTTCTTC. Protein: CASSLGQGAYNEQFF. The variable domain in full, completed from reference TRBV5-1 and TRBJ2-1, reads KAGVTQTPRYLIKTRGQQVTLSCSPISGHRSVSWYQQTPGQGLQFLFEYFSETQRNKGNFPGRFSGRQFSNSRSEMNVSTLELGDSALYLCASSLGQGAYNEQFFGPGTRLTVL.

The chain recombines TRBV6-1 with TRBJ2-2; 11 bases map to TRBD2. The CDR3 length is 18 residues. Germline CDR1 reads MNHNS; CDR2 reads SASEGT. J gave up 6 bases and V 0 bases, and 9 bases lay outside the gene matches. The DNA of the CDR3 is TGTGCCAGCAGTGAAGCATCGCCGGGACTAGCGGTTGCCGGGGAGCTGTTTTTT. Amino acids: CASSEASPGLAVAGELFF.

Concerning this clone: Compared with germline, one end of the junction differs, possibly owing to a read error. The gene calls are TRBV11-2 and TRBJ1-1; D might be TRBD1 (6 bases). Germline CDR1 SGHAT, CDR2 FQNNGV. The CDR3 contains 16 residues. The CDR3 DNA follows: TGTGCCAGCAGCCTAGACCTTCGGCCAACCACAGGGGAAGCTTTCTTT. Its translation is CASSLDLRPTTGEAFF.

The V and J genes are TRBV13 and TRBJ1-1; TRBD1 aligns across 7 bases. Trimming cost V 5 bases and J 3 bases; bases outside gene matches: 3. This CDR3 has 13 amino acids. Germline-derived CDR1 and CDR2 are PRHDT and FYEKMQ (reference sequence). DNA for the CDR3: TGTGCCAGCAGCCCCAGGGGGTACACTGAAGCTTTCTTT. The encoded protein is CASSPRGYTEAFF.

This chain links TRBV6-4 with TRBJ2-2; 8 positions match TRBD1. The V gene end was trimmed by 2 bases and the J gene end by 1 base; junction bases not matched to a gene: 0. This CDR3 contains 15 residues. The germline CDR1 and CDR2 sequences are MRHNA and SNTAGT. The CDR3 DNA reads TGTGCCAGCAGTGACGGACAGGGGAACACCGGGGAGCTGTTTTTT. This encodes CASSDGQGNTGELFF.

The genes are TRBV27 and TRBJ2-5; D is perhaps TRBD2 (7 bases). The germline V gene encodes CDR1 MNHEY and CDR2 SMNVEV (reference sequence). There are 14 residues in the CDR3. Trimming stripped 2 bases from V and 4 bases from J, with 11 bases between. This CDR3 is CASSLRGGRETQYF. CDR3 DNA: TGTGCCAGCAGTTTAAGGGGGGGCAGAGAGACCCAGTACTTC.

The chain uses TRBV2 and TRBJ2-5; 16 bases line up with TRBD2. V shed 5 bases, J shed 5 bases, and the junction held 14 bases outside the gene matches. Germline V gives CDR1 SNHLY, CDR2 FYNNEI. The CDR3 runs to 19 residues. The DNA of the CDR3 is TGTGCCAGCAGTCTAACTGGGACTAGCGGGAGGGCCCCGTCGGAGACCCAGTACTTC. Its protein product is CASSLTGTSGRAPSETQYF.

This chain uses TRBV6-4 with TRBJ2-1, with 12 bases fitting TRBD2. The CDR3 loop spans 15 amino acids. V trimming: 5 bases; J trimming: 7 bases; junction bases outside the gene matches: 6. Germline-derived CDR1 and CDR2 are MRHNA and SNTAGT. The chain's CDR3 is CASSQTSGSSNEQFF. The CDR3 DNA reads as TGTGCCAGCAGTCAGACTAGCGGGAGCTCTAATGAGCAGTTCTTC.

This clone showed up just a few times. The J gene is TRBJ2-7, the V gene TRBV6-1; 11 nucleotides line up with TRBD2. V was pared by 1 base and J by 3 bases, with 2 bases of the junction left unmatched. CDR1 and CDR2 from the germline V gene are MNHNS and SASEGT. The CDR3 runs 15 residues. The CDR3 DNA reads as TGTGCCAGCAGTGAAGAAACTAGCGGGAGCTACGAGCAGTACTTC. This gives the protein CASSEETSGSYEQYF.

The rearrangement links TRBV6-5 to TRBJ2-7; 7 positions agree with TRBD1. Trimming removed 4 bases from V and 5 bases from J; junction bases left unmatched: 5. In germline, CDR1 is MNHEY, CDR2 SVGAGI. There are 13 residues in the CDR3. This CDR3 is CASSFRQGDEQYF. The CDR3 DNA is TGTGCCAGCAGTTTTAGACAGGGTGACGAGCAGTACTTC.